This entry features one TCR beta chain sequence. Its target is not known. The study drew at least one pre-ART and at least two post-ART PBMC samples from every donor. The data originate from a study of long-term antiretroviral therapy in people with HIV. This CDR3 has 13 residues. Trimming stripped 0 bases from V and 2 bases from J, with 6 bases between. Per the germline V gene, CDR1 is SGHRS and CDR2 is YFSETQ. Investigators performed immunoSEQ version v3.0 at survey level. Using immunoSEQ multiplex PCR, the repertoire was profiled, and TCRdb retains in-frame clones only, with some absent. The sample has roughly 42,000 clones, roughly 86% seen once. The study's findings and limits: Dating from the mid-2000s to the late 2010s, the blood was possibly obtained under older ART regimens. Spans of CDR3 length were tighter for HIV repertoires than for controls.

This sequence joins TRBV5-1 and TRBJ2-7; D could derive from TRBD1 or TRBD2 (5 bases each). The source is a woman in her forties or fifties with HIV. The sequences come from unsorted PBMCs, collected 0.1 years before starting antiretroviral therapy. The CDR3, as DNA: TGCGCCAGCAGCTTGGGGGGACCCTACGAGCAGTACTTC. Protein product: CASSLGGPYEQYF.